The next 17 T cell receptor beta chains were all read from a single sample in a study of control samples from healthy donors and cancer patients. Repertoires were generated with immunoSEQ multiplex PCR, while TCRdb's copy carries only in-frame clones and drops some. The table includes about 150,000 clones, roughly 94% detected once. The material sequenced was blood. The receptors derive from a middle-aged man in good health.

This chain connects TRBV27 to TRBJ1-1; TRBD1 matches 7 bases. The germline CDR1 and CDR2 sequences are MNHEY and SMNVEV (reference sequence). J was trimmed by 5 bases and V by 5 bases; bases with no gene match: 11. This CDR3 comprises 15 residues. The CDR3 region is CASSPRTGVWTEAFF. CDR3 in DNA: TGTGCCAGCAGTCCGAGGACAGGAGTATGGACTGAAGCTTTCTTT.

This sequence joins TRBV4-1 and TRBJ1-2, with D perhaps TRBD1 (5 bases). The CDR3 length is 17 residues. Germline-derived CDR1 and CDR2 are MGHRA and YSYEKL. Trimming pared 1 base from V and 4 bases from J, leaving 19 bases between. This CDR3 reads CASSQGNLIVGAYGYTF. The CDR3 DNA follows: TGCGCCAGCAGCCAAGGAAACTTAATTGTTGGGGCCTATGGCTACACCTTC.

This clone was seen a single time. This chain connects TRBV19 to TRBJ1-2; TRBD1 agrees at 10 bases. V dropped 5 bases and J dropped 14; count of bases not matched to a gene: 17. Germline V lookup: CDR1 LNHDA, CDR2 SQIVND (reference sequence). This CDR3 is built from 15 residues. CDR3 DNA sequence: TGTGCCAGTAGTCTTCTGGGGACAGGGGCCGTCGGGCGGACCTTC. Translated, it gives CASSLLGTGAVGRTF.

The chain joins TRBV30 to TRBJ1-3, with no clear D. V lost 2 bases, J lost 1 base, and 12 bases lay in between. The CDR3 is 15 amino acids. Germline CDR1 and CDR2: GTSNPN and SVGIG (reference sequence). The CDR3 loop reads CAWSNQILSGNTIYF. The CDR3 DNA follows: TGTGCCTGGAGTAACCAAATCCTTTCTGGAAACACCATATATTTT.

This chain uses TRBV6-5 with TRBJ1-1; 7 bases are a match to TRBD1. This CDR3 region has 13 residues. J was trimmed by 5 bases and V by 7 bases; bases with no gene match: 7. Germline V gene sequence: CDR1 MNHEY, CDR2 SVGAGI. The CDR3 spells CASKEGGWTEAFF. The DNA of the CDR3 is TGTGCCAGCAAGGAAGGGGGCTGGACTGAAGCTTTCTTT.

V and J are TRBV7-9 and TRBJ2-2; D remains unclear. Germline lookup yields CDR1 SEHNR and CDR2 FQNEAQ (reference sequence). V lost 5 bases and J 7 bases, leaving 20 bases between the germline ends. CDR3 length: 16 amino acids. The CDR3 region is CASSANRHLEYGELFF. CDR3 nucleotides: TGTGCCAGCAGCGCGAATCGACACCTCGAATACGGGGAGCTGTTTTTT.

This sequence joins TRBV30 and TRBJ1-5; D might be TRBD1 (6 bases). Per germline, CDR1 GTSNPN and CDR2 SVGIG (reference sequence). CDR3 length: 13 residues. The V gene lost 1 base and the J gene lost 5 bases, with 9 bases spanning the gap. CDR3 sequence (DNA): TGTGCCTGGAGTGAACAGGGCGATCAGCCCCAGCATTTT. Its protein is CAWSEQGDQPQHF.

This chain uses TRBV6-4 with TRBJ2-3; 12 bases are a match to TRBD2. Trimming cost V 4 bases and J 4 bases; bases outside gene matches: 0. The CDR3 is 14 residues long. The germline V gene has CDR1 MRHNA and CDR2 SNTAGT. CDR3 nucleotide sequence: TGTGCCAGCAGTGCTAGCGGGGGGGCAGATACGCAGTATTTT. It specifies CASSASGGADTQYF.

CDR3 loop: CASSLNRGIEKLFF. Written as DNA, the CDR3 is TGTGCCAGCAGTTTAAATAGGGGGATCGAAAAACTGTTTTTT. The chain has TRBV27 and TRBJ1-4; D is perhaps TRBD1 (6 bases). This CDR3 has 14 amino acids. V was trimmed by 2 bases and J by 8 bases, leaving 12 bases between them. CDR1 and CDR2 (germline): MNHEY, SMNVEV (reference sequence).

The chain combines TRBV30 with TRBJ1-1; perhaps TRBD1 as D (5 bases). The length of the CDR3 is 14 residues. V lost 5 bases, J lost 5 bases, and 18 bases lay in between. The germline V gene has CDR1 GTSNPN and CDR2 SVGIG (reference sequence). The CDR3 DNA follows: TGTGCCTGGGGGCGGGGGACCCTGGGGACTGAAGCTTTCTTT. It yields the protein CAWGRGTLGTEAFF.

This chain connects TRBV19 to TRBJ2-2, with 8 bases aligning to TRBD1. CDR1 is LNHDA and CDR2 is SQIVND in the germline V gene (reference sequence). The CDR3 is made up of 15 amino acids. V shed 6 bases and J 5 bases; nucleotides not matched to a gene: 8. The CDR3 DNA is TGTGCCAGTAGGTCCGACAGGGGAGGAACCGGGGAGCTGTTTTTT. Its protein product is CASRSDRGGTGELFF.

This clone came up once. The chain carries TRBV13 and TRBJ1-1; no clear D. This CDR3 spans 11 amino acids. Germline assignment: CDR1 PRHDT and CDR2 FYEKMQ (reference sequence). Deletions cut 7 bases from V and 4 bases from J, with 7 bases between. The CDR3 sequence is CASTPGTEAFF. CDR3 coding DNA: TGTGCCAGCACCCCGGGCACTGAAGCTTTCTTT. Filled out from reference TRBV13 and TRBJ1-1, the complete variable domain reads AAGVIQSPRHLIKEKRETATLKCYPIPRHDTVYWYQQGPGQDPQFLISFYEKMQSDKGSIPDRFSAQQFSDYHSELNMSSLELGDSALYFCASTPGTEAFFGQGTRLTVV.

The rearrangement uses TRBV5-6 and TRBJ2-1; D may be TRBD2 (6 bases). Trimming pared 0 bases from V and 8 bases from J, leaving 15 bases between. Germline-derived CDR1 and CDR2 are SGHDT and YYEEEE. The CDR3 totals 15 residues. CDR3 amino acids: CASSLGLGVRDEQFF. The CDR3 DNA reads TGTGCCAGCAGCTTGGGACTAGGGGTTCGGGATGAGCAGTTCTTC.

The chain couples TRBV30 to TRBJ1-1; D is unclear. The germline V gene has CDR1 GTSNPN and CDR2 SVGIG (reference sequence). The CDR3 is 12 amino acids. CDR3 loop: CASREDPRGAFF. CDR3 bases: TGTGCATCGCGGGAGGATCCGCGTGGAGCTTTCTTT.

This chain uses TRBV9 with TRBJ2-1; 10 bases map to TRBD1. The CDR3 has 15 residues. The V and J ends lost 2 bases and 4 bases, in that order; junction bases with no gene match: 3. Germline V gene sequence: CDR1 SGDLS, CDR2 YYNGEE. CDR3: CASSVGTGVYNEQFF. The CDR3 DNA reads TGTGCCAGCAGCGTCGGGACAGGGGTATACAATGAGCAGTTCTTC.

V and J are TRBV7-9 and TRBJ1-5; no firm D call. The V gene lost 6 bases and the J gene lost 3 bases, with 12 bases spanning the gap. The CDR3 is 14 residues long. The V gene's germline CDR1 is SEHNR and CDR2 FQNEAQ (reference sequence). In nucleotides, the CDR3 is TGTGCCAGCAGTTTTGACTCCAACAATCAGCCCCAGCATTTT. Translated: CASSFDSNNQPQHF.

V and J are TRBV18 and TRBJ2-7; D possibly corresponds to TRBD1 (6 bases). V was trimmed by 4 bases and J by 3 bases, leaving 16 bases between them. Germline CDR1 is KGHSH and CDR2 is LQKENI. The CDR3 consists of 15 residues. The CDR3 region has the DNA TGTGCCAGCTCACTAAACCCCGGACAGATCTACGAGCAGTACTTC. As protein: CASSLNPGQIYEQYF.